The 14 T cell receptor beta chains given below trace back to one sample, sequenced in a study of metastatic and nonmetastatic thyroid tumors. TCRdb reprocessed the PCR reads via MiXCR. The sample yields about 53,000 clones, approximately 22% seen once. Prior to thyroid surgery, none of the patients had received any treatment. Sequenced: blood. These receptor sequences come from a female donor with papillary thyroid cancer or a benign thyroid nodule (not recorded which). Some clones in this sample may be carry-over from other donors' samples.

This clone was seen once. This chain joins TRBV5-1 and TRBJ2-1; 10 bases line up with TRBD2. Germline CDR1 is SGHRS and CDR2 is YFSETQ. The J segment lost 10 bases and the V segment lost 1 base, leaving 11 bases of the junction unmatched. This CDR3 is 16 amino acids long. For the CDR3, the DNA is TGCGCCAGCAGCTTGAATTCGGGACTAGCGCGGTCAGAGCAGTTCTTC. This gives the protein CASSLNSGLARSEQFF.

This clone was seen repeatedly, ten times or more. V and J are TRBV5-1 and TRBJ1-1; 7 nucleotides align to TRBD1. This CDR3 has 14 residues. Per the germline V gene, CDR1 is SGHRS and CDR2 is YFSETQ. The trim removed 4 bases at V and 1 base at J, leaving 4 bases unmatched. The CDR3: CASSTRGTNTEAFF. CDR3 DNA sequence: TGCGCCAGCAGCACCAGGGGGACGAACACTGAAGCTTTCTTT.

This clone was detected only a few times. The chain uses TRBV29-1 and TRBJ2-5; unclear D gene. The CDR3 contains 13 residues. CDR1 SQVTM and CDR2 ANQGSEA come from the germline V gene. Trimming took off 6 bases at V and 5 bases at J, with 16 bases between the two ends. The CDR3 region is CSVAPWVKETQYF. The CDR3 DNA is TGCAGCGTGGCCCCCTGGGTAAAGGAGACCCAGTACTTC.

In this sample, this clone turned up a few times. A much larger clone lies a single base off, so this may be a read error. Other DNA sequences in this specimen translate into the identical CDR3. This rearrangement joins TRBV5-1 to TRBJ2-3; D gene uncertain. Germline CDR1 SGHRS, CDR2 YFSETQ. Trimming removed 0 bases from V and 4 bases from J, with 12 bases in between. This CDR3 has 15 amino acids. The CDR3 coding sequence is TGCGCCAGCAGCTTGGGCGGTAGAGGCTCAGATACGCAGTATTTT. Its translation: CASSLGGRGSDTQYF.

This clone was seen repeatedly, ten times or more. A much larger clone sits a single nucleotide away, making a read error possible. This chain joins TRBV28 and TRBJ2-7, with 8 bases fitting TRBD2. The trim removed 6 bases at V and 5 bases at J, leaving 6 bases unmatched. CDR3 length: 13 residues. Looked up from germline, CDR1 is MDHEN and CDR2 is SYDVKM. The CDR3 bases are TGTGCCAGCAGCCCCGGGGGGGGGGACGAGCAGTACTTC. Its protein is CASSPGGGDEQYF.

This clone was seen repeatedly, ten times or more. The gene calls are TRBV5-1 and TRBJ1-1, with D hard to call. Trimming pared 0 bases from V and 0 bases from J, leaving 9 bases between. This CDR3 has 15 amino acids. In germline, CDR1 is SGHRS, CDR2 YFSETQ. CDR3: CASSLVQGMNTEAFF. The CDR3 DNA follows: TGCGCCAGCAGCTTGGTACAAGGAATGAACACTGAAGCTTTCTTT.

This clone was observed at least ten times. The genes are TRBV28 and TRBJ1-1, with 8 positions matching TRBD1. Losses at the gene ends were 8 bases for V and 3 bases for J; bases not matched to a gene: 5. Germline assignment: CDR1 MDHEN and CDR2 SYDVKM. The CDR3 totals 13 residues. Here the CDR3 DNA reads TGTGCCAGCCAGAGACAGGGGTACACTGAAGCTTTCTTT. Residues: CASQRQGYTEAFF. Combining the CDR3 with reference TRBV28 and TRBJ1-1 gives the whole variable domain DVKVTQSSRYLVKRTGEKVFLECVQDMDHENMFWYRQDPGLGLRLIYFSYDVKMKEKGDIPEGYSVSREKKERFSLILESASTNQTSMYLCASQRQGYTEAFFGQGTRLTVV.

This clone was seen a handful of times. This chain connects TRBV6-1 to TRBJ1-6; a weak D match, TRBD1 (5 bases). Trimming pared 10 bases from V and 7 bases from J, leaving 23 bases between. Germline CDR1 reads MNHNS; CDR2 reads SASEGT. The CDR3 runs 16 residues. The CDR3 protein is CAINLWMGRINSPLHF. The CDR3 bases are TGTGCCATCAACCTATGGATGGGACGGATAAATTCACCCCTCCACTTT.

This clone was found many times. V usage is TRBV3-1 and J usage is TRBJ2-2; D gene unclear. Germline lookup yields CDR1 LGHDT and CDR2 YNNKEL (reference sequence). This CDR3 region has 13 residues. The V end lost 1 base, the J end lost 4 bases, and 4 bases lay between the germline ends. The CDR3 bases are TGTGCCAGCAGCCAAGGGTTCACCGGGGAGCTGTTTTTT. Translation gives CASSQGFTGELFF.

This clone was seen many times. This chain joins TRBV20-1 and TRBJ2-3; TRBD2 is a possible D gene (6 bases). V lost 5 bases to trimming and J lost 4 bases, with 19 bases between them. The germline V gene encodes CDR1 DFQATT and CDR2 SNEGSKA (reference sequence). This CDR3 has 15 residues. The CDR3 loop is CSAPGGEGSPDTQYF. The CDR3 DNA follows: TGCAGTGCTCCCGGGGGAGAAGGGAGTCCAGATACGCAGTATTTT.

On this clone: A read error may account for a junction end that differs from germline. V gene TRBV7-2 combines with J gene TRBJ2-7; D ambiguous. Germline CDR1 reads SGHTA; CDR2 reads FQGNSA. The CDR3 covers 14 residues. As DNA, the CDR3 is TGTGCCAGCAGCCGTACGGCAGACTCGTACGAGAAGTACTTC. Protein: CASSRTADSYEKYF. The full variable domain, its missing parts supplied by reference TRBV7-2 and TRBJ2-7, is GAGVSQSPSNKVTEKGKDVELRCDPISGHTALYWYRQSLGQGLEFLIYFQGNSAPDKSGLPSDRFSAERTGGSVSTLTIQRTQQEDSAVYLCASSRTADSYEKYFGPGTRLTVT.

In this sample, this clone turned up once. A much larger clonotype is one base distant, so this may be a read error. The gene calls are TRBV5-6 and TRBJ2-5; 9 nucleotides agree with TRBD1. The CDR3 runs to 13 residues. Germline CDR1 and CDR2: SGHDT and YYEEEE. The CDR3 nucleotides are TGTGCCAGCAGCTGGGACAGGGCAGAGAACCAGTACTTC. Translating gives CASSWDRAENQYF. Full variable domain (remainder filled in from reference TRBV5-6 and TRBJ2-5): DAGVTQSPTHLIKTRGQQVTLRCSPKSGHDTVSWYQQALGQGPQFIFQYYEEEERQRGNFPDRFSGHQFPNYSSELNVNALLLGDSALYLCASSWDRAENQYFGPGTRLLVL.

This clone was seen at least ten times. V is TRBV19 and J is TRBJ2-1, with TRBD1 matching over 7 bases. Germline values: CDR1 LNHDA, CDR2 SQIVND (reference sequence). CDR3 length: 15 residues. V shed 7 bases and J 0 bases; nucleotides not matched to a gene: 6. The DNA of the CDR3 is TGTGCCAGTACCCGTGACAGGGACTCCTACAATGAGCAGTTCTTC. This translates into CASTRDRDSYNEQFF.

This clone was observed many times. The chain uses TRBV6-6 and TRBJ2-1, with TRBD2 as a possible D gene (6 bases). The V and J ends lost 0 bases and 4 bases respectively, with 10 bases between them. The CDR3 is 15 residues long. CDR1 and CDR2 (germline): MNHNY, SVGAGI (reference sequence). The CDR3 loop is CASSYSSGIYNEQFF. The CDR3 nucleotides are TGTGCCAGCAGTTACTCTAGCGGAATTTACAATGAGCAGTTCTTC.